The source of this TCR beta chain is a study of regulatory T cells in long-lasting Graves disease. The germline V gene encodes CDR1 LGHDT and CDR2 YNNKEL (reference sequence). The V gene lost 4 bases and the J gene lost 5 bases, with 9 bases spanning the gap. This CDR3 comprises 14 residues. There are many counts of this clonotype. In building TCR beta libraries, iRepertoire HTBI primers were used together with Arm-PCR of CDR3 regions. Each CDR3 protein gets one entry after TCRdb re-called the multiplex PCR reads with MiXCR. Of about 530,000 distinct CDR3 sequences in the sample, 15% to 20% were seen once. Documented time point: newly diagnosed GD, antithyroid drugs for less than 3 months. The TCR library was made from RNA extracted from PBMCs. The same data also contributed to another study, on T cells in Graves' hyperthyroidism and ophthalmopathy.

The source material was peripheral blood mononuclear cells (PBMCs), sampled at new diagnosis, from a patient treated with antithyroid drugs. The clonotype comes from a woman aged 35-65 years with Graves disease. The chain recombines TRBV3-1 with TRBJ1-6; D unclear. CDR3 in amino acids: CASSRTADNSPLHF. CDR3 DNA sequence: TGTGCCAGCAGCCGGACGGCTGATAATTCACCCCTCCACTTT.